A selection of T cell receptor beta chains follows, all from one sample in a study of cytomegalovirus exposure and HLA in healthy donors. Method: immunoSEQ multiplex PCR; TCRdb's copy keeps in-frame clones and lacks some. The data hold some 160,000 clones, with around 80% observed a single time. What was sequenced was PBMCs. These receptors were collected from a man aged 50-60 years in good health and CMV-seropositive. Both conserved end residues are part of each CDR3. A D gene is named only where the DNA matches it firmly. For some rows the clone size is stated as once, few or many, or as a class when expanded; others skip it.

CDR3 length: 15
D gene: TRBD1
J gene: TRBJ1-1
clone size: NA
V gene: TRBV6-5
CDR3 protein: CASSFSGRGATEAFF
CDR3 DNA: TGTGCCAGCAGCTTCTCCGGCAGGGGGGCCACTGAAGCTTTCTTT

CDR3 length: 15
D gene: TRBD1
J gene: TRBJ2-5
clone size: NA
V gene: TRBV19
CDR3 protein: CASSIVRGGFETQHF
CDR3 DNA: TGTGCCAGTAGTATCGTAAGAGGGGGCTTTGAGACCCAGCACTTC

CDR3 length: 16
D gene: NA
J gene: TRBJ2-1
clone size: NA
V gene: TRBV7-9
CDR3 protein: CASSPGSGGYYNEQFF
CDR3 DNA: TGTGCCAGCAGCCCCGGAAGCGGAGGGTACTACAATGAGCAGTTCTTC

CDR3 length: 16
D gene: TRBD1
J gene: TRBJ2-2
clone size: NA
V gene: TRBV28
CDR3 protein: CASNGQGALGAGELFF
CDR3 DNA: TGTGCCAGCAACGGACAGGGGGCATTGGGAGCCGGGGAGCTGTTTTTT

CDR3 length: 19
D gene: TRBD1
J gene: TRBJ1-2
clone size: NA
V gene: TRBV19
CDR3 protein: CASSIFVGDRTGMNYGYTF
CDR3 DNA: TGTGCCAGTAGTATATTCGTCGGGGACAGGACTGGCATGAACTATGGCTACACCTTC

CDR3 length: 17
D gene: NA
J gene: TRBJ1-3
clone size: NA
V gene: TRBV5-1
CDR3 protein: CASSLDPGTRSGNTIYF
CDR3 DNA: TGCGCCAGCAGCTTGGATCCGGGGACACGCTCTGGAAACACCATATATTTT

CDR3 length: 14
D gene: NA
J gene: TRBJ1-2
clone size: few
V gene: TRBV21-1
CDR3 protein: CASSKRDRDYGYTF
CDR3 DNA: TGTGCCAGCAGCAAAAGGGACAGGGACTATGGCTACACCTTC

CDR3 length: 13
D gene: NA
J gene: TRBJ1-4
clone size: NA
V gene: TRBV7-9
CDR3 protein: CAPPRGTNEKLFF
CDR3 DNA: TGTGCCCCACCCCGGGGGACTAATGAAAAACTGTTTTTT

CDR3 length: 15
D gene: TRBD2
J gene: TRBJ2-1
clone size: NA
V gene: TRBV2
CDR3 protein: CASTDPGRAYNEQFF
CDR3 DNA: TGTGCCAGCACCGACCCCGGGAGGGCCTACAATGAGCAGTTCTTC

CDR3 length: 14
D gene: NA
J gene: TRBJ1-2
clone size: NA
V gene: TRBV28
CDR3 protein: CASSVLPEDYGYTF
CDR3 DNA: TGTGCCAGCAGCGTTCTTCCCGAGGACTATGGCTACACCTTC

CDR3 length: 13
D gene: NA
J gene: TRBJ1-2
clone size: NA
V gene: TRBV29-1
CDR3 protein: CSVDAGVLYGYTF
CDR3 DNA: TGCAGCGTTGATGCAGGGGTCCTCTATGGCTACACCTTC

CDR3 length: 15
D gene: NA
J gene: TRBJ2-3
clone size: NA
V gene: TRBV2
CDR3 protein: CASSAEGLSTDTQYF
CDR3 DNA: TGTGCCAGCAGTGCGGAGGGACTTTCCACAGATACGCAGTATTTT

CDR3 length: 15
D gene: NA
J gene: TRBJ1-3
clone size: NA
V gene: TRBV9
CDR3 protein: CASSVEGGIGNTIYF
CDR3 DNA: TGTGCCAGCAGCGTAGAAGGGGGAATTGGAAACACCATATATTTT

CDR3 length: 15
D gene: TRBD1
J gene: TRBJ1-3
clone size: NA
V gene: TRBV6-5
CDR3 protein: CASSQDRSSGNTIYF
CDR3 DNA: TGTGCCAGCAGTCAGGACAGGAGCTCTGGAAACACCATATATTTT

CDR3 length: 15
D gene: TRBD2
J gene: TRBJ2-2
clone size: NA
V gene: TRBV11-3
CDR3 protein: CASSSRGGDTGELFF
CDR3 DNA: TGTGCCAGCAGCTCCCGCGGGGGGGATACCGGGGAGCTGTTTTTT

CDR3 length: 17
D gene: NA
J gene: TRBJ1-5
clone size: NA
V gene: TRBV15
CDR3 protein: CATSRTGRGNSNQPQHF
CDR3 DNA: TGTGCCACCAGCAGGACTGGACGCGGGAATAGCAATCAGCCCCAGCATTTT

CDR3 length: 13
D gene: TRBD1
J gene: TRBJ1-2
clone size: NA
V gene: TRBV10-2
CDR3 protein: CASMGQGSLGYTF
CDR3 DNA: TGCGCCAGCATGGGACAGGGTAGTTTAGGCTACACCTTC

CDR3 length: 14
D gene: NA
J gene: TRBJ1-1
clone size: NA
V gene: TRBV18
CDR3 protein: CASSPAGRDTEAFF
CDR3 DNA: TGTGCCAGCTCACCCGCGGGGAGAGACACTGAAGCTTTCTTT

CDR3 length: 18
D gene: TRBD2
J gene: TRBJ2-5
clone size: NA
V gene: TRBV7-2
CDR3 protein: CASSLVPETSGGLETQYF
CDR3 DNA: TGTGCCAGCAGCTTAGTACCCGAGACTAGCGGGGGTCTCGAGACCCAGTACTTC

CDR3 length: 16
D gene: TRBD2
J gene: TRBJ2-1
clone size: few
V gene: TRBV18
CDR3 protein: CASSTGGGTSYNEQFF
CDR3 DNA: TGTGCCAGCTCAACGGGGGGGGGTACCTCCTACAATGAGCAGTTCTTC

CDR3 length: 16
D gene: NA
J gene: TRBJ2-7
clone size: NA
V gene: TRBV5-5
CDR3 protein: CASSLVGSPNTYEQYF
CDR3 DNA: TGTGCCAGCAGCTTGGTGGGGAGCCCTAACACCTACGAGCAGTACTTC

CDR3 length: 14
D gene: NA
J gene: TRBJ2-1
clone size: NA
V gene: TRBV11-3
CDR3 protein: CASSYGGLYNEQFF
CDR3 DNA: TGTGCCAGCAGCTACGGGGGACTGTACAATGAGCAGTTCTTC

CDR3 length: 15
D gene: NA
J gene: TRBJ1-1
clone size: NA
V gene: TRBV5-1
CDR3 protein: CASSLGRGMNTEAFF
CDR3 DNA: TGCGCCAGCAGCTTGGGGCGGGGAATGAACACTGAAGCTTTCTTT

CDR3 length: 13
D gene: TRBD1
J gene: TRBJ1-1
clone size: NA
V gene: TRBV5-1
CDR3 protein: CASRTPGGTEAFF
CDR3 DNA: TGCGCCAGCAGAACACCAGGGGGCACTGAAGCTTTCTTT

CDR3 length: 14
D gene: NA
J gene: TRBJ2-5
clone size: NA
V gene: TRBV7-8
CDR3 protein: CASSSEEYQETQYF
CDR3 DNA: TGTGCCAGCAGCTCGGAGGAATACCAAGAGACCCAGTACTTC

CDR3 length: 15
D gene: TRBD1
J gene: TRBJ2-3
clone size: NA
V gene: TRBV6-1
CDR3 protein: CASRGDRSPTDTQYF
CDR3 DNA: TGTGCCAGCAGGGGGGACAGGTCACCCACAGATACGCAGTATTTT

CDR3 length: 14
D gene: NA
J gene: TRBJ2-3
clone size: NA
V gene: TRBV14
CDR3 protein: CASSIRGGLDTQYF
CDR3 DNA: TGTGCCAGCAGCATCCGCGGGGGCCTGGATACGCAGTATTTT

CDR3 length: 12
D gene: NA
J gene: TRBJ2-7
clone size: once
V gene: TRBV5-6
CDR3 protein: CASSLTGYEQYF
CDR3 DNA: TGTGCCAGCAGCTTGACAGGTTACGAGCAGTACTTC

CDR3 length: 15
D gene: TRBD1
J gene: TRBJ1-4
clone size: NA
V gene: TRBV19
CDR3 protein: CASSTSGTGHGKLFF
CDR3 DNA: TGTGCCAGTAGTACCTCCGGGACAGGGCACGGGAAACTGTTTTTT

CDR3 length: 14
D gene: NA
J gene: TRBJ2-5
clone size: few
V gene: TRBV30
CDR3 protein: CAWSSGGGGETQYF
CDR3 DNA: TGTGCCTGGAGTTCTGGTGGGGGAGGAGAGACCCAGTACTTC

CDR3 length: 16
D gene: TRBD2
J gene: TRBJ2-1
clone size: NA
V gene: TRBV14
CDR3 protein: CASSQGPSGGNWEQFF
CDR3 DNA: TGTGCCAGCAGCCAAGGGCCTAGCGGGGGGAATTGGGAGCAGTTCTTC

CDR3 length: 15
D gene: NA
J gene: TRBJ2-3
clone size: NA
V gene: TRBV7-8
CDR3 protein: CASSSTGASTDTQYF
CDR3 DNA: TGTGCCAGCAGCTCGACTGGAGCTAGCACAGATACGCAGTATTTT

CDR3 length: 12
D gene: NA
J gene: TRBJ2-4
clone size: once
V gene: TRBV5-5
CDR3 protein: CASSLSKNIQYF
CDR3 DNA: TGTGCCAGCAGCTTGTCGAAAAACATTCAGTACTTC

CDR3 length: 14
D gene: TRBD1
J gene: TRBJ1-1
clone size: NA
V gene: TRBV29-1
CDR3 protein: CSARTGWVNTEAFF
CDR3 DNA: TGCAGCGCACGGACAGGGTGGGTGAACACTGAAGCTTTCTTT

CDR3 length: 16
D gene: TRBD2
J gene: TRBJ2-3
clone size: NA
V gene: TRBV9
CDR3 protein: CASSVGEGGPSDTQYF
CDR3 DNA: TGTGCCAGCAGCGTCGGGGAGGGAGGGCCCTCAGATACGCAGTATTTT

CDR3 length: 15
D gene: TRBD1
J gene: TRBJ2-3
clone size: NA
V gene: TRBV19
CDR3 protein: CASSTRGPGTDTQYF
CDR3 DNA: TGTGCCAGTAGTACAAGGGGGCCGGGCACAGATACGCAGTATTTT

CDR3 length: 15
D gene: TRBD2
J gene: TRBJ2-5
clone size: NA
V gene: TRBV6-1
CDR3 protein: CASRGAGGLGETQYF
CDR3 DNA: TGTGCCAGCAGAGGAGCGGGAGGGCTCGGAGAGACCCAGTACTTC

CDR3 length: 14
D gene: NA
J gene: TRBJ2-7
clone size: NA
V gene: TRBV6-5
CDR3 protein: CASRLTGLASEQYF
CDR3 DNA: TGTGCCAGCAGACTAACCGGCCTCGCTTCCGAGCAGTACTTC

CDR3 length: 16
D gene: TRBD1
J gene: TRBJ1-1
clone size: NA
V gene: TRBV12-5
CDR3 protein: CASGLLQGAVITEAFF
CDR3 DNA: TGTGCTAGTGGTTTACTACAGGGGGCGGTGATCACTGAAGCTTTCTTT

CDR3 length: 14
D gene: NA
J gene: TRBJ1-3
clone size: NA
V gene: TRBV29-1
CDR3 protein: CSVELGAAGNTIYF
CDR3 DNA: TGCAGCGTTGAACTGGGGGCGGCTGGAAACACCATATATTTT

CDR3 length: 14
D gene: NA
J gene: TRBJ2-1
clone size: once
V gene: TRBV9
CDR3 protein: CASSPRRGANEQFF
CDR3 DNA: TGTGCCAGCAGCCCTAGACGAGGTGCAAATGAGCAGTTCTTC

CDR3 length: 15
D gene: TRBD1
J gene: TRBJ1-2
clone size: NA
V gene: TRBV19
CDR3 protein: CASSLGTGLTYGYTF
CDR3 DNA: TGTGCCAGTAGTCTCGGGACAGGACTCACTTATGGCTACACCTTC

CDR3 length: 15
D gene: TRBD2
J gene: TRBJ2-2
clone size: NA
V gene: TRBV11-2
CDR3 protein: CASSPGLGKTGELFF
CDR3 DNA: TGTGCCAGCAGCCCCGGACTAGGAAAGACCGGGGAGCTGTTTTTT

CDR3 length: 15
D gene: TRBD2
J gene: TRBJ2-1
clone size: NA
V gene: TRBV7-3
CDR3 protein: CASSPPGGDYSEQFF
CDR3 DNA: TGTGCCAGCAGCCCCCCGGGTGGGGACTACAGTGAGCAGTTCTTC

CDR3 length: 15
D gene: TRBD1
J gene: TRBJ2-2
clone size: many
V gene: TRBV7-2
CDR3 protein: CASSSDRARTGELFF
CDR3 DNA: TGTGCCAGCAGCTCGGACAGGGCGCGCACCGGGGAGCTGTTTTTT

CDR3 length: 16
D gene: NA
J gene: TRBJ2-2
clone size: few
V gene: TRBV7-3
CDR3 protein: CASSSTTRPGTGELFF
CDR3 DNA: TGTGCCAGCAGCTCTACGACTCGACCGGGCACCGGGGAGCTGTTTTTT

CDR3 length: 17
D gene: TRBD2
J gene: TRBJ2-3
clone size: NA
V gene: TRBV13
CDR3 protein: CASSLGLAGGQTDTQYF
CDR3 DNA: TGTGCCAGCAGCCTTGGACTAGCGGGAGGGCAGACAGATACGCAGTATTTT

CDR3 length: 13
D gene: NA
J gene: TRBJ2-3
clone size: NA
V gene: TRBV5-4
CDR3 protein: CASSFGGVDTQYF
CDR3 DNA: TGTGCCAGCAGCTTCGGAGGGGTGGATACGCAGTATTTT

CDR3 length: 15
D gene: NA
J gene: TRBJ2-1
clone size: NA
V gene: TRBV7-9
CDR3 protein: CASSSARSGYNEQFF
CDR3 DNA: TGTGCCAGCAGCTCCGCCAGGTCTGGCTACAATGAGCAGTTCTTC

CDR3 length: 13
D gene: NA
J gene: TRBJ2-5
clone size: NA
V gene: TRBV5-4
CDR3 protein: CASSAGRGETQYF
CDR3 DNA: TGTGCCAGCAGCGCGGGAAGAGGGGAGACCCAGTACTTC